This TCR beta chain was captured by sequencing in a study of blood T cell repertoires in COVID-19. The overall study: COVID-19 samples from acute and convalescent phases originated in the United States, Italy and Spain. Sample material is recorded as cDNA or gDNA derived from T cells, B-cell-depleted T cells, or PBMCs.

V trimming: 8 bases; J trimming: 0 bases; junction bases outside the gene matches: 6. Germline CDR1 LGHDT, CDR2 YNNKEL (reference sequence). The length of the CDR3 is 14 residues. Per the original data handling: Amplification from reference gene primers served as the basis for estimated nucleated cell counts. Using immunoSEQ multiplex PCR, the repertoire was profiled, and TCRdb retains in-frame clones only, with some absent. V and J calls and clone size come straight from that table; D and trimming were deduced from the DNA. The sample carries 13,000 or so clones, roughly 90% recorded once. The TCR was taken from a human donor with active COVID-19. The donor label of this sample is uncertain. Sequencing used peripheral blood. The chain employs TRBV3-1 (or the pseudogene TRBV3-2) and TRBJ2-7; 8 bases agree with TRBD1. The CDR3 bases are TGTGCCAGCGCCAGCAGGGGGCCCTCCTACGAGCAGTACTTC. It encodes CASASRGPSYEQYF.